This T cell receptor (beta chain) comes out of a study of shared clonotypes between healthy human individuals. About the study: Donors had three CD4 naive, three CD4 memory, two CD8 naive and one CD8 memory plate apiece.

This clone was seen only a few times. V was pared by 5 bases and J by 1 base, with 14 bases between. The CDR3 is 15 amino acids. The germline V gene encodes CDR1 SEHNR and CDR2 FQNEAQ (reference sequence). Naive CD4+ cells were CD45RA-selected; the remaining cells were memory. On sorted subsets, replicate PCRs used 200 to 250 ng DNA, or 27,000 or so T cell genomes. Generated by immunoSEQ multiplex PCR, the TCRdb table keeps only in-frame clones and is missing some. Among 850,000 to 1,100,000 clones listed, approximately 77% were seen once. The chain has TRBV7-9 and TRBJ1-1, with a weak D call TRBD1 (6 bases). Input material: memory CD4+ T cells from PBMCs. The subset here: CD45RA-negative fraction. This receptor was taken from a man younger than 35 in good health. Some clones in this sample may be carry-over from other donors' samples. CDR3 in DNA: TGTGCCAGCAGCCTCCAAGGGGGACAGAACACTGAAGCTTTCTTT. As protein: CASSLQGGQNTEAFF.